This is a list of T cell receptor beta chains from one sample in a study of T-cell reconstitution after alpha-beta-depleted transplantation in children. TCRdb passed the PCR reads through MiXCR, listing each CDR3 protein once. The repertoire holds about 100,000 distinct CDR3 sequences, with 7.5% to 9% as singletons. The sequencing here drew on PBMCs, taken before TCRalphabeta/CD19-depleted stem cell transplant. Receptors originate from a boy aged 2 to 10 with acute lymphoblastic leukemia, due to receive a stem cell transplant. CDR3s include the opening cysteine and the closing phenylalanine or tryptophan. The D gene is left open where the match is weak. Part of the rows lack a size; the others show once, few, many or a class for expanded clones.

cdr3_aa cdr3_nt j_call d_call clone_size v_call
CASSLRRLGGTDTQYF TGTGCCAGCAGCTTAAGACGGTTGGGAGGCACAGATACGCAGTATTTT TRBJ2-3 NA few TRBV7-3
CSARDGDRGPADTQYF TGCAGTGCTAGGGACGGAGACAGGGGGCCTGCAGATACGCAGTATTTT TRBJ2-3 TRBD1 NA TRBV20-1
CASSPLGQGENYGYTF TGTGCCAGCAGCCCGCTCGGACAGGGCGAAAACTATGGCTACACCTTC TRBJ1-2 TRBD1 NA TRBV14
CASSVMDSDQETQYF TGTGCCAGCAGCGTAATGGACAGTGATCAAGAGACCCAGTACTTC TRBJ2-5 NA NA TRBV12-3/TRBV12-4
CASSQPGTSGAHEQFF TGTGCCAGCAGCCAACCTGGGACTAGCGGGGCCCATGAGCAGTTCTTC TRBJ2-1 TRBD2 few TRBV4-2
CASSVMTGETQYF TGTGCCAGCAGCGTAATGACCGGAGAGACCCAGTACTTC TRBJ2-5 NA many TRBV9
CASSQGGRAAEAFF TGTGCCAGCAGCCAAGGGGGCAGGGCGGCTGAAGCTTTCTTT TRBJ1-1 NA many TRBV14
CASSIGLAGAYTGELFF TGTGCCAGCAGCATCGGACTAGCGGGGGCCTACACCGGGGAGCTGTTTTTT TRBJ2-2 TRBD2 many TRBV7-8
CASSLATGVGQPQHF TGTGCCAGCAGCTTAGCGACAGGGGTGGGTCAGCCCCAGCATTTT TRBJ1-5 TRBD1 NA TRBV7-2
CASSFEFVVGGWTEAFF TGTGCCAGCAGTTTCGAGTTCGTCGTAGGAGGGTGGACTGAAGCTTTCTTT TRBJ1-1 NA NA TRBV12-3/TRBV12-4
CASRLPGHGTEAFF TGCGCCAGCAGGCTCCCAGGGCATGGGACTGAAGCTTTCTTT TRBJ1-1 NA many TRBV5-1
CASSDSRPPGDSYEQYF TGTGCCAGCAGTGACTCGAGACCGCCAGGGGATTCCTACGAGCAGTACTTC TRBJ2-7 NA many TRBV6-4
CASSLWSGDPDQYF TGTGCCAGCAGCTTGTGGTCCGGTGACCCGGACCAGTACTTC TRBJ2-5 NA NA TRBV5-4
CSATPPSYNEQFF TGCAGTGCTACACCGCCCTCCTACAATGAGCAGTTCTTC TRBJ2-1 NA NA TRBV20-1
CASPHPLRGPESSYNEQFF TGTGCCAGCCCCCATCCCCTACGGGGGCCCGAAAGCTCCTACAATGAGCAGTTCTTC TRBJ2-1 NA few TRBV6-1
CASVEVTGDTEAFF TGTGCCAGCGTAGAGGTCACGGGGGACACTGAAGCTTTCTTT TRBJ1-1 NA few TRBV13
CASSGGQVPRGAYNEQFF TGTGCCAGCAGTGGAGGTCAAGTTCCCCGGGGGGCCTACAATGAGCAGTTCTTC TRBJ2-1 TRBD2 NA TRBV2
CASSQGAGTGELFF TGTGCCAGCAGCCAAGGAGCGGGGACCGGGGAGCTGTTTTTT TRBJ2-2 TRBD2 many TRBV3-1
CASSLGGWYEQYF TGTGCCAGCAGTTTAGGGGGGTGGTACGAGCAGTACTTC TRBJ2-7 NA many TRBV28
CASSRGEGLGQFF TGTGCCAGCAGCCGGGGTGAGGGTCTGGGGCAGTTCTTC TRBJ2-1 NA few TRBV3-1
CSARDENPTGVSYEQYF TGCAGTGCTAGAGATGAAAACCCGACAGGGGTCTCCTACGAGCAGTACTTC TRBJ2-7 TRBD1 few TRBV20-1
CASMSLGEQFF TGTGCCAGCATGTCCTTGGGTGAGCAGTTCTTC TRBJ2-1 NA few TRBV6-2/TRBV6-3
CASSLFQSGPRDRDEQYF TGCGCCAGCAGCTTATTTCAAAGTGGGCCCCGGGACAGGGACGAGCAGTACTTC TRBJ2-7 TRBD1 many TRBV5-1
CSASGRSPPDTQYF TGCAGTGCTTCGGGCCGATCACCCCCAGATACGCAGTATTTT TRBJ2-3 NA NA TRBV20-1
CASSSTPYSYEQYF TGTGCCAGCAGTTCTACCCCTTACAGCTACGAGCAGTACTTC TRBJ2-7 NA many TRBV28
CASSRGSDTEAFF TGTGCCAGCAGTAGGGGCTCGGACACTGAAGCTTTCTTT TRBJ1-1 NA NA TRBV2
CASSPDRAADTQYF TGTGCCAGCAGCCCCGACAGGGCTGCAGATACGCAGTATTTT TRBJ2-3 TRBD1 many TRBV7-2
CASSLGGASYNEQFF TGTGCCAGCAGCTTAGGCGGGGCCTCCTACAATGAGCAGTTCTTC TRBJ2-1 NA many TRBV11-3
CASSAGANQPQHF TGTGCCAGCAGTGCGGGGGCCAATCAGCCCCAGCATTTT TRBJ1-5 NA few TRBV25-1
CATSLDGGTGNTIYF TGTGCCACCAGCCTCGACGGGGGAACTGGAAACACCATATATTTT TRBJ1-3 NA NA TRBV15
CASSLGAYEQYF TGTGCCAGCAGCTTGGGGGCCTACGAGCAGTACTTC TRBJ2-7 NA many TRBV7-9
CSVRSGGTADTQYF TGCAGCGTTAGGAGCGGGGGGACCGCAGATACGCAGTATTTT TRBJ2-3 TRBD2 many TRBV29-1
CASALTGVQPQHF TGTGCTAGTGCCCTGACAGGTGTACAGCCCCAGCATTTT TRBJ1-5 NA NA TRBV12-5
CASSFRGRYEQYF TGTGCCAGCAGTTTCAGGGGGCGCTACGAGCAGTACTTC TRBJ2-7 TRBD1 NA TRBV12-3/TRBV12-4
CASSPRLPNEQFF TGTGCCAGCAGCCCCCGACTACCCAATGAGCAGTTCTTC TRBJ2-1 NA many TRBV9
CASSLLGESSYNEQFF TGTGCCAGCAGCTTATTGGGGGAGAGCTCCTACAATGAGCAGTTCTTC TRBJ2-1 NA many TRBV7-9
CASSLETYQETQYF TGTGCCAGCAGCTTAGAAACTTACCAAGAGACCCAGTACTTC TRBJ2-5 NA many TRBV7-2
CASSTTGVQHF TGTGCCAGCAGTACGACAGGAGTACAGCATTTT TRBJ1-5 NA many TRBV12-3/TRBV12-4
CASSQDYRDSTDTQYF TGTGCCAGCAGCCAAGATTACAGGGATAGCACAGATACGCAGTATTTT TRBJ2-3 NA many TRBV3-1
CATAPSQAVYGYTF TGTGCCACCGCACCATCACAGGCTGTCTATGGCTACACCTTC TRBJ1-2 NA NA TRBV11-1
CASSLAESTEAFF TGTGCCAGCAGTTTAGCCGAGTCCACTGAAGCTTTCTTT TRBJ1-1 NA few TRBV27
CASSQDHGRGTEAFF TGTGCCAGCAGCCAAGACCACGGTCGGGGCACTGAAGCTTTCTTT TRBJ1-1 NA NA TRBV4-2
CSARDGSYNEQFF TGCAGTGCTAGAGATGGATCCTACAATGAGCAGTTCTTC TRBJ2-1 NA many TRBV20-1
CASSQTSYPYEQYF TGCGCCAGCAGCCAAACTAGTTATCCCTACGAGCAGTACTTC TRBJ2-7 NA many TRBV4-1
CASAAAYSYEQYF TGTGCCAGCGCGGCGGCCTACTCCTACGAGCAGTACTTC TRBJ2-7 NA NA TRBV19
CASSWGDLRSGNTIYF TGTGCCAGCAGCTGGGGGGACCTCCGCTCCGGAAACACCATATATTTT TRBJ1-3 NA NA TRBV5-4
CASSYGYQETQYF TGTGCCAGCAGTTACGGCTACCAAGAGACCCAGTACTTC TRBJ2-5 NA many TRBV6-6
CASSQEPDFFYRDRGNSPLHF TGTGCCAGCAGCCAAGAACCCGACTTCTTTTATAGGGACAGGGGTAATTCACCCCTCCACTTT TRBJ1-6 TRBD1 many TRBV3-1
CASSQGTGGSQPQHF TGCGCCAGCAGCCAAGGGACAGGGGGCTCTCAGCCCCAGCATTTT TRBJ1-5 TRBD1 NA TRBV4-3
CSALRGLAADNEQFF TGCAGCGCCTTAAGGGGGCTAGCTGCAGACAATGAGCAGTTCTTC TRBJ2-1 TRBD1 many TRBV29-1
CASSESGVGTSGVQETQYF TGCGCCAGCAGTGAGTCGGGGGTCGGAACTAGCGGGGTCCAAGAGACCCAGTACTTC TRBJ2-5 TRBD2 many TRBV10-1
CSVEEEVPGYFSYNEQFF TGCAGCGTTGAAGAAGAAGTTCCCGGTTACTTCTCCTACAATGAGCAGTTCTTC TRBJ2-1 NA NA TRBV29-1